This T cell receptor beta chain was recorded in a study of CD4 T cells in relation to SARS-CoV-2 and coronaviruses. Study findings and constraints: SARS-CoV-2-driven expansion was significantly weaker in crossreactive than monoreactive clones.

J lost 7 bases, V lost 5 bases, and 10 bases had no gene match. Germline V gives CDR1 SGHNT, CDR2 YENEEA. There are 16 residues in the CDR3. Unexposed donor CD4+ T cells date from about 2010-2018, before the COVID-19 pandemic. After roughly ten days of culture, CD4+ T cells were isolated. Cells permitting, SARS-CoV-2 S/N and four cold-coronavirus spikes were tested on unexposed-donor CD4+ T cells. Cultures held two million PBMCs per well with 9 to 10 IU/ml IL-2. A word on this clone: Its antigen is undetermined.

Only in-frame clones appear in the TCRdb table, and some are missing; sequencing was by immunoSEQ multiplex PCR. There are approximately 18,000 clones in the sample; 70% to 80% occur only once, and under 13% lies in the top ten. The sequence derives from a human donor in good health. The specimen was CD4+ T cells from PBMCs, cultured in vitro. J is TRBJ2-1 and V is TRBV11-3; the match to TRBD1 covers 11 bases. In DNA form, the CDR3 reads TGTGCCAGCAGCCCGGGGGGACAGGGGGGGTGGAATGAGCAGTTCTTC. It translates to CASSPGGQGGWNEQFF.